A single sample gave rise to the 24 T cell receptor beta chains below, sequenced in a study of CD8+ T cells in alopecia areata. cDNA reverse transcribed from extracted RNA served as the sequencing template. Only in-frame clones appear in the TCRdb table, and some are missing; sequencing was by immunoSEQ multiplex PCR. Counted here are about 140,000 clones, approximately 60% occurring once; the ten biggest clones make up around 4.8%. What was sequenced was CD4+ T cells sorted from blood. These receptors all stem from a human donor in good health.

The gene calls are TRBV27 and TRBJ1-2, with 7 bases that match TRBD1. In germline, CDR1 is MNHEY, CDR2 SMNVEV (reference sequence). The CDR3 contains 14 residues. Trimming at V came to 3 bases and at J to 2 bases, leaving 3 bases not matched to a gene. CDR3 sequence reads: CASSFSTGNYGYTF. The CDR3 bases are TGTGCCAGCAGTTTCTCGACAGGGAACTATGGCTACACCTTC.

There are a few counts of this clone. This chain connects TRBV7-9 to TRBJ2-7; 7 bases map to TRBD2. CDR1 is SEHNR, CDR2 FQNEAQ, per germline (reference sequence). J gave up 1 base and V 0 bases, and 6 bases lay outside the gene matches. This CDR3 has 16 residues. The CDR3: CASSLAVIAGSYEQYF. In DNA, the CDR3 is TGTGCCAGCAGCTTAGCGGTAATAGCGGGTTCCTACGAGCAGTACTTC.

The chain employs TRBV11-2 and TRBJ2-7; D unclear. Germline V gene data show CDR1 as SGHAT and CDR2 as FQNNGV. The CDR3 totals 14 residues. V dropped 3 bases and J dropped 3 bases, with 12 bases sitting between them. The chain's CDR3 is CASSFRYQFYEQYF. The DNA of the CDR3 is TGTGCCAGCAGCTTCCGCTACCAATTCTACGAGCAGTACTTC.

The chain's CDR3 is CASSPGIEKLFF. As DNA, the CDR3 is TGTGCCAGCAGTCCAGGGATTGAAAAACTGTTTTTT. The chain combines TRBV25-1 with TRBJ1-4, with a possible D match to TRBD1 (5 bases). In germline, CDR1 is MGHDK, CDR2 SYGVNS. V gave up 5 bases and J gave up 7 bases, with 8 bases separating them. This CDR3 region has 12 residues. The full variable domain, completed using reference TRBV25-1 and TRBJ1-4, is EADIYQTPRYLVIGTGKKITLECSQTMGHDKMYWYQQDPGMELHLIHYSYGVNSTEKGDLSSESTVSRIRTEHFPLTLESARPSHTSQYLCASSPGIEKLFFGSGTQLSVL.

The V call is TRBV30, the J call TRBJ1-1; TRBD1 might be the D (5 bases). The CDR3 runs to 17 residues. Germline lookup yields CDR1 GTSNPN and CDR2 SVGIG (reference sequence). V shed 4 bases and J shed 1 base, with 22 bases lying between them. In nucleotides, the CDR3 is TGTGCCTGGACATCTACCGGGGCAGGGATGTGGAACACTGAAGCTTTCTTT. Translating it yields CAWTSTGAGMWNTEAFF.

This clone showed up just a few times. The J gene is TRBJ2-3, the V gene TRBV7-9; D is unresolved. V was shortened by 5 bases and J by 4 bases, with 10 bases between the two germline ends. The germline V gene has CDR1 SEHNR and CDR2 FQNEAQ (reference sequence). This CDR3 has 13 residues. CDR3 amino acids: CASSRDAPDTQYF. CDR3 in DNA: TGTGCCAGCAGCCGTGACGCGCCAGATACGCAGTATTTT. Looking up the rest from reference TRBV7-9 and TRBJ2-3 gives the full variable domain: DTGVSQNPRHKITKRGQNVTFRCDPISEHNRLYWYRQTLGQGPEFLTYFQNEAQLEKSRLLSDRFSAERPKGSFSTLEIQRTEQGDSAMYLCASSRDAPDTQYFGPGTRLTVL.

J is TRBJ2-3 and V is TRBV5-1; weak D call: TRBD1 (5 bases). This CDR3 has 14 residues. The V end lost 4 bases, the J end lost 0 bases, and 9 bases lay between the germline ends. The germline V gene encodes CDR1 SGHRS and CDR2 YFSETQ. The CDR3 DNA is TGCGCCAGCAGCACCGGACACAGCACAGATACGCAGTATTTT. Protein product: CASSTGHSTDTQYF.

This clone occurred a few times. This sample includes further DNA sequences coding for the same CDR3. The V and J genes are TRBV29-1 and TRBJ2-1; D gene uncertain. Between the trimmed V and J ends, which lost 4 bases and 4 bases, there was a span of 11 bases. The CDR3 sequence is 13 residues long. CDR1 and CDR2 from the germline V gene are SQVTM and ANQGSEA. This CDR3 reads CSVGRATYNEQFF. Here the CDR3 DNA reads TGCAGCGTTGGGCGAGCCACTTACAATGAGCAGTTCTTC.

This clone was seen more than once but under ten times. The chain uses TRBV7-2 and TRBJ1-5; D gene uncertain. Deletions cut 2 bases from V and 5 bases from J, with 10 bases between. Germline V gene data show CDR1 as SGHTA and CDR2 as FQGNSA. CDR3 size: 14 residues. For the CDR3, the DNA is TGTGCCAGCAGCTTACGGCGGATAGATCAGCCCCAGCATTTT. Protein product: CASSLRRIDQPQHF.

This sequence joins TRBV5-1 and TRBJ2-1, with TRBD1 matching 9 bases. The trim removed 4 bases at V and 7 bases at J, leaving 9 bases unmatched. This CDR3 region has 15 residues. Germline V gene sequence: CDR1 SGHRS, CDR2 YFSETQ. In nucleotides, the CDR3 is TGCGCCAGCAGCGTCGGGACAGGGAAATGGAATGAGCAGTTCTTC. Translation gives CASSVGTGKWNEQFF.

This rearrangement joins TRBV2 to TRBJ1-5; D may be TRBD1 (5 bases). Germline V gives CDR1 SNHLY, CDR2 FYNNEI. V was cut by 5 bases and J by 0 bases, with 11 bases left in between. The CDR3 is 15 residues long. CDR3 sequence: CASSTRQNSNQPQHF. The DNA of the CDR3 is TGTGCCAGCAGTACCCGACAGAATAGCAATCAGCCCCAGCATTTT.

The rearrangement links TRBV19 to TRBJ2-7, with 10 nucleotides matching TRBD2. With 5 bases clipped from V and 1 base from J, the junction kept 5 bases outside the gene matches. This CDR3 has 15 amino acids. In germline, CDR1 is LNHDA, CDR2 SQIVND (reference sequence). CDR3 bases: TGTGCCAGTAGTTCCGGAGCGGGAGGGTCCTACGAGCAGTACTTC. Translated: CASSSGAGGSYEQYF.

V gene TRBV29-1 combines with J gene TRBJ2-5; possibly TRBD2 for D (5 bases). The V and J ends lost 1 base and 2 bases respectively, with 11 bases between them. The CDR3 is 14 amino acids. Looked up from germline, CDR1 is SQVTM and CDR2 is ANQGSEA. This CDR3 is CSVEARLNQETQYF. CDR3 sequence (DNA): TGCAGCGTTGAAGCCCGACTAAATCAAGAGACCCAGTACTTC.

The V call is TRBV15, the J call TRBJ2-5; D might be TRBD2 (5 bases). Between the trimmed V and J ends, which lost 0 bases and 4 bases, there was a span of 12 bases. CDR1 and CDR2 from the germline V gene are LNHNV and YYDKDF (reference sequence). The CDR3 is 15 amino acids. Here the CDR3 DNA reads TGTGCCACCAGCAGAGATCTTGGGGAGACAGAGACCCAGTACTTC. Its protein product is CATSRDLGETETQYF. Using reference TRBV15 and TRBJ2-5 for the parts outside the CDR3, the full variable domain is DAMVIQNPRYQVTQFGKPVTLSCSQTLNHNVMYWYQQKSSQAPKLLFHYYDKDFNNEADTPDNFQSRRPNTSFCFLDIRSPGLGDTAMYLCATSRDLGETETQYFGPGTRLLVL.

The chain carries TRBV4-1 and TRBJ1-2; no reliable D call. Germline V lookup: CDR1 MGHRA, CDR2 YSYEKL. Trimming pared 0 bases from V and 8 bases from J, leaving 25 bases between. The CDR3 covers 18 residues. This CDR3 reads CASSQDPASRALLRGYTF. DNA for the CDR3: TGCGCCAGCAGCCAAGATCCGGCCTCAAGAGCGTTGTTGAGGGGCTACACCTTC.

The chain combines TRBV29-1 with TRBJ2-1; 7 bases agree with TRBD2. Per the germline V gene, CDR1 is SQVTM and CDR2 is ANQGSEA. This CDR3 region has 14 residues. Trimming cost V 4 bases and J 4 bases; bases outside gene matches: 7. The CDR3 DNA follows: TGCAGCGTTGTGAGTCTAGCGGTTTACAATGAGCAGTTCTTC. Protein: CSVVSLAVYNEQFF.

This sequence joins TRBV5-6 and TRBJ1-3; 7 positions match TRBD1. CDR3 length: 14 amino acids. The V segment lost 2 bases and the J segment 2 bases; nucleotides outside the gene matches: 1. In germline, CDR1 is SGHDT, CDR2 YYEEEE. As DNA, the CDR3 is TGTGCCAGCAGCTTTACAGGGGCTGGAAACACCATATATTTT. As protein: CASSFTGAGNTIYF.

The genes are TRBV2 and TRBJ2-7; TRBD2 agrees at 9 bases. This CDR3 comprises 15 residues. The J segment lost 3 bases and the V segment lost 2 bases, leaving 5 bases of the junction unmatched. Germline V lookup: CDR1 SNHLY, CDR2 FYNNEI. The DNA for the CDR3 is TGTGCCAGCAGTGAATCCCCTAGCGGGATCTACGAGCAGTACTTC. Its translation: CASSESPSGIYEQYF.

The chain couples TRBV5-1 to TRBJ2-5; the D call may be TRBD1 or TRBD2 (6 bases each). The germline V gene encodes CDR1 SGHRS and CDR2 YFSETQ. V dropped 3 bases and J dropped 4 bases, with 16 bases sitting between them. This CDR3 region has 15 residues. CDR3 bases: TGCGCCAGCAGCTCGGAGGGGGTCCAGCGAGAGACCCAGTACTTC. Translating gives CASSSEGVQRETQYF.

The rearrangement links TRBV30 to TRBJ1-1, with no clear D. Trimming cost V 0 bases and J 2 bases, with 10 bases left between them. The CDR3 is 14 residues long. Germline-derived CDR1 and CDR2 are GTSNPN and SVGIG (reference sequence). DNA for the CDR3: TGTGCCTGGAGTGTAATGGTTGGTAACACTGAAGCTTTCTTT. Amino acids: CAWSVMVGNTEAFF.

The chain carries TRBV29-1 and TRBJ2-3; 14 bases agree with TRBD2. Germline-derived CDR1 and CDR2 are SQVTM and ANQGSEA. The CDR3 has 16 amino acids. With 7 bases clipped from V and 5 bases from J, the junction kept 11 bases outside the gene matches. This CDR3 is CSAGTSGSSKVDTQYF. In DNA, the CDR3 is TGCAGCGCTGGGACTAGCGGGAGCTCTAAAGTAGATACGCAGTATTTT.

CDR3 DNA sequence: TGTGCCAGCAGCCATATTACGGGACCGAGCCAAGAGACCCAGTACTTC. Amino acids: CASSHITGPSQETQYF. V usage is TRBV4-2 and J usage is TRBJ2-5; D is tentatively TRBD1 or TRBD2 (5 bases each). The CDR3 totals 16 residues. Germline V gene sequence: CDR1 LGHNA, CDR2 YNFKEQ. V was clipped by 3 bases and J by 1 base, with 15 bases between them.

On this clone itself: Within the sample, other DNA sequences also encode this same CDR3. This chain joins TRBV7-3 and TRBJ2-3; TRBD2 might be the D (6 bases). Trimming removed 1 base from V and 6 bases from J, with 11 bases in between. Germline values: CDR1 SGHTA, CDR2 FQGTGA. The CDR3 covers 14 residues. CDR3 nucleotide sequence: TGTGCCAGCAGCTTAAGGGGGAGGTCCGATACGCAGTATTTT. It codes for CASSLRGRSDTQYF.

This clone was observed a few times. V usage is TRBV6-1 and J usage is TRBJ2-7; D remains ambiguous. Trimming removed 3 bases at V and 3 bases at J, with 3 bases between. Germline CDR1 and CDR2: MNHNS and SASEGT. The CDR3 has 11 residues. In DNA, the CDR3 is TGTGCCAGCAGTGACATCTACGAGCAGTACTTC. Translating gives CASSDIYEQYF.